Shown below are 20 T cell receptor beta chains from a single sample sequenced in a study of cytotoxic CD8 clonotypes in ibrutinib-treated CLL. Using immunoSEQ multiplex PCR, the repertoire was profiled, and TCRdb retains in-frame clones only, with some absent. Of 160,000 or so clones listed, over 75% are singletons. The sequencing used PBMCs, collected at disease progression, from a patient treated with ibrutinib. The receptors derive from a human donor with chronic lymphocytic leukemia.

The chain has TRBV7-8 and TRBJ2-1; 8 bases fit TRBD2. This CDR3 contains 17 residues. CDR1 and CDR2 (germline): SGHVS, FQNEAQ. The trim removed 2 bases at V and 4 bases at J, leaving 10 bases unmatched. CDR3 region: CASSLRAPREGYNEQFF. Written as DNA, the CDR3 is TGTGCCAGCAGCTTAAGGGCCCCACGGGAGGGATACAATGAGCAGTTCTTC. Complete variable domain (other parts from reference TRBV7-8 and TRBJ2-1): GAGVSQSPRYKVAKRGQDVALRCDPISGHVSLFWYQQALGQGPEFLTYFQNEAQLDKSGLPSDRFFAERPEGSVSTLKIQRTQQEDSAVYLCASSLRAPREGYNEQFFGPGTRLTVL.

The chain has TRBV9 and TRBJ2-1; TRBD2 aligns across 7 bases. The ends lost 0 bases at V and 6 bases at J; junction bases unmatched: 12. This CDR3 has 17 residues. CDR1 SGDLS and CDR2 YYNGEE come from the germline V gene. DNA of the CDR3: TGTGCCAGCAGCGTAGGGGTGGGAGGGCCCCTCTCCAATGAGCAGTTCTTC. It translates to CASSVGVGGPLSNEQFF. The variable domain in full, completed from reference TRBV9 and TRBJ2-1, reads DSGVTQTPKHLITATGQRVTLRCSPRSGDLSVYWYQQSLDQGLQFLIQYYNGEERAKGNILERFSAQQFPDLHSELNLSSLELGDSALYFCASSVGVGGPLSNEQFFGPGTRLTVL.

The rearrangement uses TRBV16 and TRBJ1-2; the match to TRBD1 covers 11 bases. V lost 3 bases and J lost 4; bases outside the gene matches: 4. The CDR3 length is 15 residues. Germline CDR1 reads KGHSY; CDR2 reads FQNENV. In nucleotides, the CDR3 is TGTGCCAGCAGCCATACCGGGACAGGGGGCTATGGCTACACCTTC. Its translation is CASSHTGTGGYGYTF.

V is TRBV9 and J is TRBJ2-7, with a weak D call TRBD1 (5 bases). The V end lost 1 base, the J end lost 0 bases, and 11 bases lay between the germline ends. CDR3 length: 15 amino acids. CDR1 and CDR2 (germline): SGDLS, YYNGEE. The CDR3 spells CASSVLPDSSYEQYF. CDR3 in DNA: TGTGCCAGCAGCGTACTCCCAGACAGCTCCTACGAGCAGTACTTC.

This chain uses TRBV7-2 with TRBJ1-5; D is uncertain. The V gene lost 1 base and the J gene lost 5 bases, with 18 bases spanning the gap. Germline CDR1 SGHTA, CDR2 FQGNSA. This CDR3 spans 17 amino acids. The chain's CDR3 is CASSLDYGGWVHQPQHF. As DNA, the CDR3 is TGTGCCAGCAGCTTAGATTATGGCGGATGGGTCCATCAGCCCCAGCATTTT.

This clone was counted once. V is TRBV19 and J is TRBJ2-1; 11 bases map to TRBD2. The V segment lost 8 bases and the J segment 10 bases; nucleotides outside the gene matches: 22. The CDR3 consists of 18 residues. Germline V gene sequence: CDR1 LNHDA, CDR2 SQIVND (reference sequence). The CDR3 region has the DNA TGTGCCAGTTCCCGGACAGGCTTAACTAGCGGGAGTAGAGGAGAGCAGTTCTTC. As protein: CASSRTGLTSGSRGEQFF. The entire variable domain, with the rest obtained from reference TRBV19 and TRBJ2-1, is as follows: DGGITQSPKYLFRKEGQNVTLSCEQNLNHDAMYWYRQDPGQGLRLIYYSQIVNDFQKGDIAEGYSVSREKKESFPLTVTSAQKNPTAFYLCASSRTGLTSGSRGEQFFGPGTRLTVL.

The chain recombines TRBV7-8 with TRBJ1-1; 7 bases are shared with TRBD1. Germline values: CDR1 SGHVS, CDR2 FQNEAQ. J lost 1 base, V lost 3 bases, and 8 bases had no gene match. This CDR3 is built from 16 residues. CDR3 loop: CASSFGTARTNTEAFF. The DNA for the CDR3 is TGTGCCAGCAGCTTTGGGACAGCGAGGACGAACACTGAAGCTTTCTTT.

This sequence joins TRBV5-1 and TRBJ2-7; the match to TRBD2 covers 16 bases. Germline-derived CDR1 and CDR2 are SGHRS and YFSETQ. V lost 0 bases to trimming and J lost 4 bases; unmatched junction nucleotides: 4. This CDR3 is built from 17 residues. As DNA, the CDR3 is TGCGCCAGCAGCTTGGGATGGGGACTAGCGGGAGGGTACGAGCAGTACTTC. Translated, it gives CASSLGWGLAGGYEQYF.

Only one count was recorded for this clone. The chain is built from TRBV6-5 and TRBJ2-1, with TRBD1 matching over 7 bases. The V gene's germline CDR1 is MNHEY and CDR2 SVGAGI. The J segment lost 4 bases and the V segment lost 6 bases, leaving 9 bases of the junction unmatched. This CDR3 region has 15 residues. CDR3 residues: CASSIQGTFYNEQFF. In DNA, the CDR3 is TGTGCCAGCAGCATACAGGGGACGTTTTACAATGAGCAGTTCTTC.

This rearrangement joins TRBV9 to TRBJ1-2, with D hard to call. Per germline, CDR1 SGDLS and CDR2 YYNGEE. V was shortened by 4 bases and J by 4 bases, with 5 bases between the two germline ends. This CDR3 is built from 11 residues. The CDR3 loop reads CASSFIYGYTF. The DNA of the CDR3 is TGTGCCAGCAGCTTCATCTATGGCTACACCTTC.

The rearrangement links TRBV7-9 to TRBJ2-7, with D possibly being TRBD1 (6 bases). Trimming left V 4 bases short and J 6 bases short, with 10 bases between. Germline loops: CDR1 SEHNR, CDR2 FQNEAQ (reference sequence). CDR3 length: 12 amino acids. For the CDR3, the DNA is TGTGCCAGCAGCTCAGGGACATTCGAGCAGTACTTC. Its translation is CASSSGTFEQYF. Full variable domain (rest looked up from reference TRBV7-9 and TRBJ2-7): DTGVSQNPRHKITKRGQNVTFRCDPISEHNRLYWYRQTLGQGPEFLTYFQNEAQLEKSRLLSDRFSAERPKGSFSTLEIQRTEQGDSAMYLCASSSGTFEQYFGPGTRLTVT.

The rearrangement uses TRBV7-8 and TRBJ2-7, with D possibly matching TRBD2 (5 bases). With 4 bases removed from V and 6 bases from J, the gap between germline ends came to 16 bases. From germline, CDR1 is SGHVS and CDR2 FQNEAQ. The CDR3 sequence is 14 residues long. In nucleotides, the CDR3 is TGTGCCAGCAGCTATCTTGAGGGAGAGGGCGAGCAGTACTTC. It yields the protein CASSYLEGEGEQYF.

The J gene is TRBJ1-4, the V gene TRBV19, with D maybe TRBD1 (5 bases). CDR1 and CDR2 (germline): LNHDA, SQIVND (reference sequence). V was trimmed by 3 bases and J by 8 bases, leaving 13 bases between them. The CDR3 runs 14 residues. The CDR3: CASSMGGVREKLFF. In DNA form, the CDR3 reads TGTGCCAGTAGTATGGGAGGGGTTCGGGAAAAACTGTTTTTT.

This chain joins TRBV11-1 and TRBJ2-3; D might be TRBD2 (6 bases). This CDR3 is built from 16 residues. Germline V gives CDR1 SGHAT, CDR2 FQDESV (reference sequence). V lost 1 base and J lost 0, with 11 bases in between. CDR3 in DNA: TGTGCCAGCAGCTTAGGGAGCGGGTCGAGCACAGATACGCAGTATTTT. Translated, it gives CASSLGSGSSTDTQYF.

The genes are TRBV5-4 and TRBJ2-7, with 8 bases fitting TRBD1. J gave up 3 bases and V 0 bases, and 2 bases lay outside the gene matches. CDR1 and CDR2 from the germline V gene are SGHNT and YYREEE (reference sequence). The CDR3 is 14 amino acids. In DNA, the CDR3 is TGTGCCAGCAGCTTGGTGGGGACAGGCTACGAGCAGTACTTC. Residues: CASSLVGTGYEQYF.

V is TRBV28 and J is TRBJ1-1; 7 positions match TRBD1. The CDR3 covers 15 residues. The germline gives CDR1 MDHEN, CDR2 SYDVKM. With V trimmed by 6 bases and J by 1 base, 8 bases remained unmatched. The CDR3 is CASRPAGTENTEAFF. The CDR3 DNA is TGTGCCAGCAGACCAGCCGGGACAGAGAACACTGAAGCTTTCTTT.

This chain connects TRBV7-2 to TRBJ1-1; D possibly corresponds to TRBD1 (5 bases). The CDR3 sequence is 15 residues long. The V end lost 1 base, the J end lost 1 base, and 10 bases lay between the germline ends. CDR1 and CDR2 from the germline V gene are SGHTA and FQGNSA. The CDR3, as DNA: TGTGCCAGCAGCTTAGAGTGGGGCAGGAACACTGAAGCTTTCTTT. It codes for CASSLEWGRNTEAFF.

The rearrangement links TRBV11-1 to TRBJ1-1; TRBD1 agrees at 9 bases. The CDR3 has 14 residues. CDR1 and CDR2 (germline): SGHAT, FQDESV (reference sequence). V dropped 5 bases and J dropped 5; count of bases not matched to a gene: 6. The CDR3 nucleotides read TGTGCCAGCAGCCCCGACAGGGGGAGTACTGAAGCTTTCTTT. This sequence encodes CASSPDRGSTEAFF.

Only one count was recorded for this clone. The chain joins TRBV10-3 to TRBJ1-2; tentative D call: TRBD1 (6 bases). CDR1 is ENHRY, CDR2 SYGVKD, per germline. The V end lost 5 bases, the J end lost 4 bases, and 8 bases lay between the germline ends. The CDR3 length is 12 residues. The CDR3, as DNA: TGTGCCATCAGTACAGGGTTCTATGGCTACACCTTC. Its protein is CAISTGFYGYTF.

This chain links TRBV30 with TRBJ1-6; the match to TRBD1 covers 7 bases. The CDR3 has 14 residues. Germline V lookup: CDR1 GTSNPN, CDR2 SVGIG (reference sequence). V lost 3 bases, J lost 8 bases, and 7 bases stayed unmatched. CDR3 amino acids: CAWRITGVDSPLHF. In DNA, the CDR3 is TGTGCCTGGAGGATCACAGGGGTGGATTCACCCCTCCACTTT.